Detailed here is one T cell receptor beta chain. The data were obtained in a study of blood T cell repertoires in COVID-19. For the study at large: COVID-19 samples from acute and convalescent phases originated in the United States, Italy and Spain. From T cells, B-cell-depleted T cells, or PBMCs came the material, which was cDNA or gDNA.

In the original workflow: Reference gene primer amplification gave estimated nucleated cell counts. Method: immunoSEQ multiplex PCR; TCRdb's copy keeps in-frame clones and lacks some. The DNA gave D and trimming, while V, J and clone size come from that table. The sample has fewer than 35,000 clones, roughly 89% seen once. The germline CDR1 and CDR2 sequences are SGDLS and YYNGEE. The ends lost 1 base at V and 4 bases at J; junction bases unmatched: 3. The CDR3 runs to 15 residues. This TCR derives from a man aged 55 to 69 with active COVID-19. The source material was peripheral blood. The gene calls are TRBV9 and TRBJ2-5; 11 nucleotides agree with TRBD2. Here the CDR3 DNA reads TGTGCCAGCAGCGTACTAGCGGGGGGCCGAGAGACCCAGTACTTC. Translating gives CASSVLAGGRETQYF.